Listed below are T cell receptor beta chains from one sample, sequenced in a study of blood T cell repertoires in COVID-19. Repertoires were generated with immunoSEQ multiplex PCR, while TCRdb's copy carries only in-frame clones and drops some. The repertoire consists of fewer than 250,000 clones, with 82% occurring once and the leading ten covering roughly 4.7%. The sequencing input was peripheral blood. The receptors originated from a woman in her 70s with acute or convalescent COVID-19. Both conserved end residues are part of each CDR3. A D gene is named only where the DNA matches it firmly. Rows give clone size only sometimes, using once, few, many, or a class for an expanded clone.

J	size	V	D	CDR3	DNA
TRBJ2-7	NA	TRBV19	TRBD2	CASTGTSGYEQYF	TGTGCCAGTACCGGGACTAGCGGGTACGAGCAGTACTTC
TRBJ1-2	NA	TRBV30	TRBD1	CAWSHGQGRNGYTF	TGTGCCTGGAGTCACGGACAGGGGCGAAATGGCTACACCTTC
TRBJ2-7	NA	TRBV2	TRBD1	CASSDWRTGGTYEQYF	TGTGCCAGCAGTGATTGGAGGACAGGGGGGACGTACGAGCAGTACTTC
TRBJ2-7	NA	TRBV3-1/TRBV3-2	NA	CASSSGLGTYEQYF	TGTGCCAGCAGCTCGGGACTCGGGACCTACGAGCAGTACTTC
TRBJ2-7	NA	TRBV6-5	TRBD1	CASSYGTGGAEQYF	TGTGCCAGCAGTTACGGGACAGGGGGCGCCGAGCAGTACTTC
TRBJ2-2	once	TRBV7-9	NA	CASSLAQVARRATGELFF	TGTGCCAGCAGCTTAGCACAGGTGGCCAGGCGTGCCACCGGGGAGCTGTTTTTT
TRBJ1-2	NA	TRBV29-1	TRBD1	CSVDEGAPGGYTF	TGCAGCGTTGATGAGGGGGCTCCGGGGGGCTACACCTTC
TRBJ1-3	NA	TRBV9	NA	CASSVESQGYGNTIYF	TGTGCCAGCAGCGTAGAGAGTCAGGGCTATGGAAACACCATATATTTT
TRBJ1-3	NA	TRBV30	NA	CAWSGRGAQGNTIYF	TGTGCCTGGAGTGGCCGGGGGGCTCAAGGAAACACCATATATTTT
TRBJ2-6	NA	TRBV19	NA	CASSKLFSGANVLTF	TGTGCCAGTAGCAAACTATTCTCTGGGGCCAACGTCCTGACTTTC
TRBJ2-7	NA	TRBV27	TRBD2	CASSFAGGSTYEQYF	TGTGCCAGCAGTTTCGCGGGGGGATCAACCTACGAGCAGTACTTC
TRBJ2-1	NA	TRBV5-1	TRBD1	CASSLGDRGPTLYNEQFF	TGCGCCAGCAGCTTGGGAGACAGGGGGCCTACCTTATACAATGAGCAGTTCTTC
TRBJ1-5	NA	TRBV5-6	NA	CASSPAGQNSNQPQHF	TGTGCCAGCAGCCCAGCGGGACAAAATAGCAATCAGCCCCAGCATTTT
TRBJ2-1	once	TRBV5-1	NA	CASSFSSSQYNEQFF	TGCGCCAGCAGCTTTTCCTCCTCCCAGTACAATGAGCAGTTCTTC
TRBJ1-2	NA	TRBV2	NA	CASSEYQGNYGYTF	TGTGCCAGCAGTGAATATCAGGGGAACTATGGCTACACCTTC
TRBJ1-3	NA	TRBV6-5	NA	CASMEGFSGNTIYF	TGTGCCAGCATGGAGGGTTTCTCTGGAAACACCATATATTTT
TRBJ1-5	NA	TRBV6-1	TRBD1	CASSEGRDRSVSEPQHF	TGTGCCAGCAGTGAAGGTCGGGACAGGTCCGTATCAGAGCCCCAGCATTTT
TRBJ1-2	once	TRBV14	TRBD1	CASSPWDRGVGYTF	TGTGCCAGCAGCCCTTGGGACAGGGGTGTGGGCTACACCTTC
TRBJ1-2	NA	TRBV7-9	NA	CASSQDSEADGYTF	TGTGCCAGCAGCCAGGACAGCGAGGCCGATGGCTACACCTTC
TRBJ1-4	NA	TRBV28	NA	CASSLAGRGEKLFF	TGTGCCAGCAGTTTAGCAGGGAGGGGTGAAAAACTGTTTTTT
TRBJ2-7	NA	TRBV21-1	NA	CASSKAKSKTGCGYEQYF	TGTGCCAGCAGCAAAGCCAAATCGAAGACAGGGTGCGGCTACGAGCAGTACTTC
TRBJ1-1	NA	TRBV18	NA	CASSESISDTEAFF	TGTGCCAGCTCCGAGTCGATTTCGGACACTGAAGCTTTCTTT
TRBJ1-2	NA	TRBV5-1	NA	CASSPRTDKTYGYTF	TGCGCCAGCAGCCCTAGGACAGACAAAACCTATGGCTACACCTTC
TRBJ2-6	NA	TRBV19	NA	CASSIETLQISGANVLTF	TGTGCCAGTAGTATAGAAACGTTACAAATCTCTGGGGCCAACGTCCTGACTTTC
TRBJ1-1	NA	TRBV18	NA	CASSPQARTEAFF	TGTGCCAGCTCACCACAAGCCCGAACTGAAGCTTTCTTT
TRBJ2-7	NA	TRBV15	TRBD1	CATSRPGQPYEQYF	TGTGCCACCAGCAGACCGGGACAGCCCTACGAGCAGTACTTC
TRBJ1-2	NA	TRBV12-3/TRBV12-4	NA	CASSSSYGYTF	TGTGCCAGCAGTTCCTCCTATGGCTACACCTTC
TRBJ1-1	NA	TRBV5-4	TRBD1	CASSFLTGVYTEAFF	TGTGCCAGCAGCTTTCTCACAGGGGTCTACACTGAAGCTTTCTTT
TRBJ2-6	NA	TRBV3-1/TRBV3-2	TRBD1	CASSQATGGWANVLTF	TGTGCCAGCAGCCAGGCCACAGGGGGGTGGGCCAACGTCCTGACTTTC
TRBJ1-1	NA	TRBV11-2	NA	CASSLGPQRLMNTEAFF	TGTGCCAGCAGCTTAGGCCCACAGAGATTAATGAACACTGAAGCTTTCTTT
TRBJ2-7	NA	TRBV5-5	NA	CASSLDPGSSYEQYF	TGTGCCAGCAGCTTGGATCCGGGAAGCTCCTACGAGCAGTACTTC
TRBJ1-2	NA	TRBV10-2	TRBD1	CATYEGGRYYGYTF	TGCGCCACCTACGAAGGGGGCAGATACTATGGCTACACCTTC
TRBJ1-4	NA	TRBV30	TRBD1	CAWSKIRQGAKKLFF	TGTGCCTGGTCGAAAATTCGACAGGGGGCGAAAAAACTGTTTTTT
TRBJ1-2	NA	TRBV19	NA	CASSLRARYGYTF	TGTGCCAGTAGCCTCAGGGCGCGGTATGGCTACACCTTC
TRBJ1-2	NA	TRBV24-1	NA	CATTPDSSINYGYTF	TGTGCCACCACGCCGGACAGCTCAATAAACTATGGCTACACCTTC
TRBJ1-2	NA	TRBV18	TRBD1	CASSPSGGVGGYTF	TGTGCCAGCTCACCGTCAGGGGGCGTGGGTGGCTACACCTTC
TRBJ2-3	NA	TRBV6-6	NA	CASSPRLDTQYF	TGTGCCAGCAGTCCGAGATTGGATACGCAGTATTTT
TRBJ2-1	NA	TRBV4-2	TRBD2	CASSTQRGSSYNEQFF	TGTGCCAGCAGCACACAGCGGGGGAGCTCCTACAATGAGCAGTTCTTC
TRBJ1-2	few	TRBV6-1	NA	CASSELRGLSYGYTF	TGTGCCAGCAGTGAATTAAGGGGCTTGAGCTATGGCTACACCTTC
TRBJ1-3	NA	TRBV5-1	TRBD1	CASSETGGNTIYF	TGCGCCAGCAGCGAGACAGGGGGAAACACCATATATTTT
TRBJ1-6	once	TRBV11-2	TRBD1	CASSGRQGLRGSPLHF	TGTGCCAGCAGCGGACGACAGGGTCTCCGGGGATCACCCCTCCACTTT
TRBJ1-1	once	TRBV4-1	NA	CASSRNRANTEAFF	TGCGCCAGCAGCCGGAACAGGGCCAACACTGAAGCTTTCTTT
TRBJ1-1	NA	TRBV29-1	NA	CSVQGKNTEAFF	TGCAGCGTTCAGGGGAAGAACACTGAAGCTTTCTTT
TRBJ2-7	NA	TRBV15	TRBD1	CATSSRLGQGSEQYF	TGTGCCACCAGCAGCCGCCTAGGACAGGGCTCCGAGCAGTACTTC
TRBJ2-3	NA	TRBV9	TRBD2	CASSPDPGGGSLDTQYF	TGTGCCAGCAGCCCCGATCCGGGCGGGGGAAGTCTGGATACGCAGTATTTT
TRBJ1-1	few	TRBV6-1	NA	CASSESGKNTEAFF	TGTGCCAGCAGTGAATCGGGAAAGAACACTGAAGCTTTCTTT
TRBJ2-7	few	TRBV7-7	NA	CASSLSTGYEQYF	TGTGCCAGCAGCTTAAGTACAGGCTACGAGCAGTACTTC
TRBJ2-3	NA	TRBV20-1	NA	CSASRGLKRTDTQYF	TGCAGTGCTAGTAGGGGACTCAAACGCACAGATACGCAGTATTTT
TRBJ1-6	few	TRBV27	NA	CASSPIRGGWSSPLHF	TGTGCCAGCAGCCCCATCCGGGGAGGCTGGAGTTCACCCCTCCACTTT
TRBJ1-6	NA	TRBV4-3	TRBD1	CASSRSGTGGRWGSPLHF	TGCGCCAGCAGCCGATCCGGGACAGGGGGGAGGTGGGGTTCACCCCTCCACTTT